This paragraph covers one T cell receptor (beta chain) sequence. Its target is not known. MiXCR, run by TCRdb on the reads, gives a single entry per CDR3 protein. The table lists fewer than 650,000 distinct CDR3 sequences, approximately 40% of them singletons. This sample was taken from a study of T cell repertoires in cytomegalovirus infection. Whole-study context: The authors used CMV epitopes that were HLA-C-restricted (recently identified) and HLA-B-restricted (well studied). Based on public TCR beta signatures, there were indications of CMV infection and of a matching HLA type.

Study-wide results and caveats: There were HLA-C-restricted CMV-specific TCR beta clonotypes dominating the ex vivo response.

The germline V gene encodes CDR1 MNHNS and CDR2 SASEGT. V dropped 2 bases and J dropped 9; count of bases not matched to a gene: 16. The length of the CDR3 is 19 residues. The sequence was collected from a human donor in good health (CMV status not recorded). Some clones in this sample may be carry-over from other donors' samples. Source: cultured PBMCs, taken from culture after CMV antigen stimulation. This chain joins TRBV6-1 and TRBJ1-6, with 10 bases lining up with TRBD1. The CDR3 nucleotides are TGTGCCAGCAGTGAACCACCGGGACAGGGGATATATCGCAGTTCACCCCTCCACTTT. This encodes CASSEPPGQGIYRSSPLHF.